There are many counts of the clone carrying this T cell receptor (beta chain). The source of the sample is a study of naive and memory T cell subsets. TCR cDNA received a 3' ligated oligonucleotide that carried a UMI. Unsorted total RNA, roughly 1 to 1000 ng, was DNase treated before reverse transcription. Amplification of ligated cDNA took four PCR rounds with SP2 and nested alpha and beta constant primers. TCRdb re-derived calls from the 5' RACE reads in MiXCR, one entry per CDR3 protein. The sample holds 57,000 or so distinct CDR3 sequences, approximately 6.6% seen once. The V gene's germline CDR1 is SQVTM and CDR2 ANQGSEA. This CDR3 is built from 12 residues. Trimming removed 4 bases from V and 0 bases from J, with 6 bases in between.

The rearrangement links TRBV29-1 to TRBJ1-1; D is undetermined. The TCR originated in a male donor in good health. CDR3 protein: CSVGHLNTEAFF. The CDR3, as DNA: TGCAGCGTTGGACACCTGAACACTGAAGCTTTCTTT.